The 17 T cell receptor beta chains below were found in one sample sequenced in a study of neurological immune-mediated disorders. Each CDR3 protein gets one entry after TCRdb re-called the 5' RACE reads with MiXCR. The repertoire holds tens of thousands of distinct CDR3 sequences, less than 5.5% seen once, with about 2% in the top ten. Sequencing input: PBMCs. The receptors shown here come from a woman between 25 and 40 years old with multiple sclerosis.

This clonotype was detected ten times or more. The chain uses TRBV5-6 and TRBJ2-1; 8 nucleotides align to TRBD1. V shed 0 bases and J 7 bases; nucleotides not matched to a gene: 9. The CDR3 extends over 16 amino acids. CDR1 and CDR2 (germline): SGHDT, YYEEEE. CDR3 sequence: CASSLAGGARINEQFF. Here the CDR3 DNA reads TGTGCCAGCAGCTTGGCAGGGGGCGCAAGGATTAATGAGCAGTTCTTC.

This clonotype was detected many times. J is TRBJ1-2 and V is TRBV24-1, with TRBD1 as a possible D gene (6 bases). The CDR3 extends over 13 amino acids. With 11 bases removed from V and 6 bases from J, the gap between germline ends came to 18 bases. CDR1 KGHDR and CDR2 SFDVKD come from the germline V gene. In DNA form, the CDR3 reads TGTGCCATTCGGGCGGGGGGCAAGGATGGCTACACCTTC. Translation gives CAIRAGGKDGYTF.

In nucleotides, the CDR3 is TGCAGTCCAAATCAGGGCAGGACAGATACGCAGTATTTT. It encodes CSPNQGRTDTQYF. V usage is TRBV20-1 and J usage is TRBJ2-3; D perhaps matches TRBD1 (5 bases). From germline, CDR1 is DFQATT and CDR2 SNEGSKA (reference sequence). The CDR3 loop spans 13 amino acids. Trimming shortened V by 8 bases and J by 3 bases, and 15 bases separated the two germline ends.

CDR3 loop: CASSFSDRDNEQFF. For the CDR3, the DNA is TGTGCCAGCAGCTTCTCTGACAGAGACAATGAGCAGTTCTTC. J is TRBJ2-1 and V is TRBV5-4; TRBD1 is a possible D gene (5 bases). Deletions cut 2 bases from V and 5 bases from J, with 11 bases between. Germline CDR1 is SGHNT and CDR2 is YYREEE (reference sequence). The CDR3 has 14 amino acids.

This sequence joins TRBV11-3 and TRBJ2-7, with 10 bases that match TRBD2. The germline gives CDR1 SGHNT, CDR2 YENEEA. The trim removed 7 bases at V and 7 bases at J, leaving 13 bases unmatched. The CDR3 is 15 amino acids. The DNA of the CDR3 is TGTGCCAGCATCTGTCTAGCGGGAGTGGGAAAAGAGCAGTACTTC. Translated: CASICLAGVGKEQYF.

The sample holds many counts of this clonotype. The chain recombines TRBV6-6 with TRBJ2-7; no clear D gene. Trimming cost V 6 bases and J 5 bases, with 11 bases left between them. This CDR3 comprises 12 residues. Germline V gene data show CDR1 as MNHNY and CDR2 as SVGAGI (reference sequence). The CDR3 nucleotides read TGTGCCAGCAGCCCTAGTGGCGACGAGCAGTACGTC. It yields the protein CASSPSGDEQYV.

This clonotype has a handful of counts. J is TRBJ2-5 and V is TRBV24-1; D may be TRBD1 or TRBD2 (5 bases each). Between the trimmed V and J ends, which lost 6 bases and 4 bases, there was a span of 17 bases. The germline gives CDR1 KGHDR, CDR2 SFDVKD. The CDR3 covers 15 residues. CDR3 in amino acids: CATSRAGTFRETQYF. CDR3 in DNA: TGTGCCACCAGTAGAGCCGGGACCTTCCGAGAGACCCAGTACTTC.

In this sample, this clonotype turned up many times. The chain links TRBV20-1 to TRBJ2-1; TRBD2 agrees at 8 bases. Germline CDR1 DFQATT, CDR2 SNEGSKA (reference sequence). The CDR3 runs to 16 residues. Trimming removed 3 bases from V and 5 bases from J; junction bases left unmatched: 12. In nucleotides, the CDR3 is TGCAGTGCTAGTCGGCAGGGACTAGGGAAAAACAATGAGCAGTTCTTC. This translates into CSASRQGLGKNNEQFF.

This clonotype was detected many times. The V gene is TRBV4-1, the J gene TRBJ2-7; tentatively, D is TRBD1 or TRBD2 (5 bases each). Germline V gives CDR1 MGHRA, CDR2 YSYEKL. The CDR3 extends over 12 amino acids. V gave up 1 base and J gave up 4 bases, with 5 bases separating them. The CDR3 nucleotides are TGCGCCAGCAGCCAAGGGGGGTACGAGCAGTACTTC. Amino acids: CASSQGGYEQYF.

This clonotype has more than one count but fewer than ten. V and J are TRBV20-1 and TRBJ1-5, with D possibly matching TRBD1 (5 bases). The CDR3 sequence is 14 residues long. V was pared by 0 bases and J by 5 bases, with 11 bases between. Germline V gene sequence: CDR1 DFQATT, CDR2 SNEGSKA (reference sequence). The CDR3 reads CSARDPLGDQPQHF. The CDR3 DNA follows: TGCAGTGCTAGAGACCCGCTAGGGGATCAGCCCCAGCATTTT.

In this sample, this clonotype turned up many times. The rearrangement links TRBV12-3 or TRBV12-4 to TRBJ2-3; D is ambiguous. V dropped 5 bases and J dropped 1 base, with 7 bases sitting between them. The length of the CDR3 is 13 residues. CDR3 DNA: TGTGCCAGCAGTATCCGGGGCACAGATACGCAGTATTTT. Its protein product is CASSIRGTDTQYF.

The chain joins TRBV5-1 to TRBJ2-2; weak D call: TRBD2 (5 bases). The germline gives CDR1 SGHRS, CDR2 YFSETQ. The CDR3 is made up of 14 amino acids. With 5 bases removed from V and 7 bases from J, the gap between germline ends came to 15 bases. Here the CDR3 DNA reads TGCGCCAGCAGGGGCCGGGGTACCGGCGGGGAGCTGTTTTTT. Protein: CASRGRGTGGELFF.

This clonotype has ten or more counts. The rearrangement uses TRBV10-1 and TRBJ1-6; D unclear. The CDR3 totals 13 residues. V dropped 6 bases and J dropped 10 bases, with 13 bases sitting between them. Germline V gene data show CDR1 as WNHNN and CDR2 as SYGVQD (reference sequence). The CDR3 DNA is TGCGCCAGCAGCGGAGCGACCGGGTCACCCCTCCACTTT. Amino acid sequence: CASSGATGSPLHF.

This clonotype was counted ten times or more. As DNA, the CDR3 is TGCGCCAGCAGCTTCCTCATGCAAGAGACCCAGTACTTC. Amino acids: CASSFLMQETQYF. The rearrangement uses TRBV5-1 and TRBJ2-5; the D is unclear. Germline V gene data show CDR1 as SGHRS and CDR2 as YFSETQ. The CDR3 loop spans 13 amino acids. V lost 2 bases and J lost 2, with 7 bases in between.

This clonotype has at least ten counts. The gene calls are TRBV4-2 and TRBJ2-7, with TRBD2 identical over 11 bases. The CDR3 covers 16 residues. Germline V lookup: CDR1 LGHNA, CDR2 YNFKEQ. V was pared by 3 bases and J by 7 bases, with 11 bases of the junction left unmatched. CDR3 residues: CASSHSSGTSGKEQYF. CDR3 coding DNA: TGTGCCAGCAGCCATTCCTCCGGGACTAGCGGCAAAGAGCAGTACTTC.

This clonotype has only a few counts. This rearrangement joins TRBV9 to TRBJ1-6; possibly TRBD1 for D (5 bases). The V gene's germline CDR1 is SGDLS and CDR2 YYNGEE. V was shortened by 0 bases and J by 8 bases, with 9 bases between the two germline ends. The CDR3 is 14 residues long. CDR3 loop: CASSVGGRDSPLHF. The CDR3 nucleotides are TGTGCCAGCAGCGTAGGGGGCAGGGATTCACCCCTCCACTTT.

This clonotype came up many times. The V gene is TRBV15, the J gene TRBJ2-2; tentative D call: TRBD2 (6 bases). Trimming left V 0 bases short and J 6 bases short, with 11 bases between. The CDR3 consists of 15 residues. Germline loops: CDR1 LNHNV, CDR2 YYDKDF (reference sequence). CDR3 bases: TGTGCCACCAGCAGAGATCTCTGGGGGGCCGGGGAGCTGTTTTTT. Its translation: CATSRDLWGAGELFF.